One and the same sample provided the 25 T cell receptor beta chains below, sequenced in a study of tumor and adjacent non-tumor tissue in lung cancer. No cell sorting was done before RNA was extracted from the tissue. TCRbeta libraries were built with three rounds of nested PCR, modified from ARM-PCR. Using its own MiXCR run on the multiplex PCR reads, TCRdb lists one record per CDR3 protein. The data contain 65,000 to 75,000 distinct CDR3 sequences, less than 80% of them singletons. Sequencing was done on a sample of lung tumor tissue. The receptors were sampled from a man between 60 and 75 years old with non-small cell lung cancer.

As regards this clonotype: The junction shows a germline mismatch at one end, possibly a read error. The J gene is TRBJ2-1, the V gene TRBV28; 11 bases match TRBD2. CDR1 and CDR2 (germline): MDHEN, SYDVKM. The CDR3 spans 16 residues. The CDR3 sequence: CASSTDSGRDLNAQLF. CDR3 nucleotides: TGTGCCAGCAGTACGGATAGCGGGAGGGATCTCAATGCGCAGCTCTTC.

As to this clonotype: A read error may account for a junction end that differs from germline. The rearrangement joins TRBV29-1 to TRBJ2-1; 7 bases align to TRBD2. The germline V gene encodes CDR1 SQVTM and CDR2 ANQGSEA. This CDR3 is 16 amino acids long. The CDR3 DNA follows: TGCAGCGTTGTGTCCATGCTAGCGGACGATTACAATGAGCAGTTATTC. Translating it yields CSVVSMLADDYNEQLF.

A remark on this clonotype: A read error may produce the germline difference seen at one junction end. V gene TRBV10-3 combines with J gene TRBJ2-6; 11 nucleotides line up with TRBD2. The CDR3 has 20 residues. CDR1 is ENHRY and CDR2 is SYGVKD in the germline V gene. In nucleotides, the CDR3 is TGTGCCATCAGTGAAGATGGGATTAGCGGGAGGGGCTCTGGGGCCAACGTCCTGACATTC. Its translation is CAISEDGISGRGSGANVLTF.

Comments on this clonotype: Here the CDR3 omits its conserved ending phenylalanine or tryptophan, so a read error is the likely source. The chain uses TRBV5-5 and TRBJ2-5; TRBD1 matches 8 bases. CDR1 is SGHKS, CDR2 YYEKEE, per germline (reference sequence). The length of the CDR3 is 13 residues. J was trimmed by 4 bases and V by 3 bases; bases with no gene match: 2. Here the CDR3 reads CASSYRGLETQYY. CDR3 nucleotide sequence: TGTGCCAGCAGCTACAGGGGGTTAGAGACCCAGTACTAC.

The chain employs TRBV6-6 and TRBJ1-5; TRBD1 is a possible D gene (6 bases). Germline loops: CDR1 MNHNY, CDR2 SVGAGI (reference sequence). The CDR3 runs to 16 residues. V lost 2 bases, J lost 15 bases, and 26 bases lay in between. The CDR3 bases are TGTGCCAGCAGTTACCGTGGGGGGGCTAGTAATCAGCCCAGGCATTTT. It codes for CASSYRGGASNQPRHF.

This clonotype was detected only a few times. Sequence at one end of the junction differs from germline and may be a read error. This chain connects TRBV5-4 to TRBJ2-1; TRBD2 matches 7 bases. Germline lookup yields CDR1 SGHNT and CDR2 YYREEE (reference sequence). CDR3 size: 13 residues. CDR3 nucleotides: TGTGCCAACAGCTTGCGGGGGAGCAATGAGCAGTTCTTC. This codes for CANSLRGSNEQFF.

In regard to this clonotype: The CDR3 does not end in the conserved phenylalanine or tryptophan, so this is likely a read error. This rearrangement joins TRBV6-5 to TRBJ2-2; D may be TRBD2 (6 bases). Trimming pared 2 bases from V and 9 bases from J, leaving 16 bases between. This CDR3 contains 15 residues. CDR1 is MNHEY, CDR2 SVGAGI, per germline. DNA for the CDR3: TGTGCCAGCAGTTACCTCGGGGGTTCGACAAGGGAGCTGTTTTTA. Translated, it gives CASSYLGGSTRELFL.

Worth noting for this clonotype: Its ends do not fully match the called genes, so a read error is possible. The rearrangement joins TRBV20-1 to TRBJ2-7, with D perhaps matching TRBD1 (6 bases). Germline CDR1 is DFQATT and CDR2 is SNEGSKA (reference sequence). The CDR3 runs to 15 residues. The CDR3 is CSATITEGHRLEQNF. The CDR3 region has the DNA TGCAGTGCTACTATTACAGAGGGACACAGACTCGAGCAGAACTTC.

This chain uses TRBV6-1 with TRBJ2-7; D may correspond to TRBD1 or TRBD2 (5 bases each). This CDR3 spans 15 amino acids. V lost 6 bases, J lost 3 bases, and 18 bases lay in between. From germline, CDR1 is MNHNS and CDR2 SASEGT. CDR3 sequence: CASSRDEIGNYEQYF. The CDR3 DNA sequence: TGTGCCAGCAGCCGGGACGAGATAGGTAACTACGAGCAGTACTTC.

This clonotype was detected only once. The chain's CDR3 is CINSYSRRGGTEAFF. CDR3 coding DNA: TGTATCAACAGTTACTCGAGAAGGGGAGGAACTGAAGCTTTCTTT. The rearrangement uses TRBV6-5 and TRBJ1-1; D is possibly TRBD1 (5 bases). This CDR3 spans 15 amino acids. The germline V gene encodes CDR1 MNHEY and CDR2 SVGAGI.

A word on this clonotype: One junction end does not reproduce the germline sequence, and a read error may be involved. The V call is TRBV29-1, the J call TRBJ2-5; possible D gene TRBD1, 6 bases. Germline V gene data show CDR1 as SQVTM and CDR2 as ANQGSEA. The CDR3 has 13 amino acids. This chain's CDR3 is CSVADRYQDTLYF. CDR3 coding DNA: TGCAGCGTAGCCGACAGGTACCAAGACACCCTGTACTTC.

This chain links TRBV6-5 with TRBJ2-1, with a possible D match to TRBD2 (6 bases). Trimming took off 10 bases at V and 9 bases at J, with 25 bases between the two ends. Germline V gene lookup returns CDR1 MNHEY and CDR2 SVGAGI. The length of the CDR3 is 15 residues. The CDR3 DNA reads as TGTGCCAACAGATACGGTAGCGGAGGAAACAGTGAGCAGTTCTTC. Amino acids: CANRYGSGGNSEQFF.

A note on this clonotype: Relative to the germline gene, one junction end is altered; a read error may explain this. The V and J genes are TRBV5-1 and TRBJ1-4; a possible D gene is TRBD1 (6 bases). This CDR3 comprises 14 residues. CDR1 and CDR2 from the germline V gene are SGHRS and YFSETQ. The CDR3 is CASSVGTRNEKPFF. For the CDR3, the DNA is TGCGCCAGCAGCGTAGGGACAAGGAATGAAAAACCGTTTTTT.

The chain employs TRBV29-1 and TRBJ2-2, with no clear D. With 7 bases removed from V and 7 bases from J, the gap between germline ends came to 13 bases. From germline, CDR1 is SQVTM and CDR2 ANQGSEA. The length of the CDR3 is 12 residues. CDR3 region: CSGRLRSGELFF. The CDR3 DNA sequence: TGCAGCGGGAGATTAAGAAGCGGGGAGCTGTTTTTT.

A remark on this clonotype: It is likely a read error, because the conserved phenylalanine at the end of the CDR3 is missing. The DNA is left out, because the CDR3 cannot be placed on it with certainty; the CDR3 is given as TCRdb lists it. The CDR3 loop reads CSALKVATGGEQYS. The chain recombines TRBV20-1 with TRBJ2-7; the D call in the table, TRBD1, was not verified against the DNA. A total of 14 residues make up the CDR3, ends included. CDR1 and CDR2 (germline): DFQATT, SNEGSKA (reference sequence).

Here the CDR3 DNA reads TGCAGTGTCTCACCCCAACAGAGTCGCAGCTACACCTTC. Encoded protein: CSVSPQQSRSYTF. V is TRBV29-1 and J is TRBJ1-2; D unresolved. This CDR3 contains 13 residues. Per germline, CDR1 SQVTM and CDR2 ANQGSEA.

A few counts support this clonotype. A read error is possible here, since a much larger clone lies one base away. V gene TRBV6-1 combines with J gene TRBJ1-2, with TRBD1 matching over 8 bases. The CDR3 totals 14 residues. In germline, CDR1 is MNHNS, CDR2 SASEGT. The CDR3 bases are TGTGTCAGCAGTGAAGACAGGGGAGGATATGGCAACACCTTC. Encoded protein: CVSSEDRGGYGNTF.

Remarks on this clonotype: A read error is likely, as this CDR3 ends without the conserved phenylalanine or tryptophan. The chain links TRBV10-3 to TRBJ1-1, with D possibly TRBD1 on 6 matching bases. The CDR3 runs 13 residues. CDR1 is ENHRY, CDR2 SYGVKD, per germline. CDR3 residues: CAICESGTFEAFY. The CDR3 DNA reads as TGTGCCATCTGTGAGTCAGGGACATTTGAAGCTTTCTAT.

A remark on this clonotype: Germline and junction disagree at one end, which may indicate a read error. J is TRBJ2-1 and V is TRBV28, with 8 bases identical to TRBD2. The CDR3 length is 19 residues. Germline V CDR1 and CDR2: MDHEN, SYDVKM. In DNA form, the CDR3 reads TGTGACAGCAGTTTTGAAGGGAACGGATTAGCGGGAAGCTACAATGAGCAGTTCTTC. Translated: CDSSFEGNGLAGSYNEQFF.

The gene calls are TRBV29-1 and TRBJ2-5; D is uncertain. V dropped 7 bases and J dropped 5 bases, with 20 bases sitting between them. The germline CDR1 and CDR2 sequences are SQVTM and ANQGSEA. This CDR3 is 14 amino acids long. The CDR3 coding sequence is TGCAGCGCCTCGCACATCTACAGCCAGGAGACCCAGTACTTC. Its protein product is CSASHIYSQETQYF. The whole variable domain, filled in from reference TRBV29-1 and TRBJ2-5, reads SAVISQKPSRDICQRGTSLTIQCQVDSQVTMMFWYRQQPGQSLTLIATANQGSEATYESGFVIDKFPISRPNLTFSTLTVSNMSPEDSSIYLCSASHIYSQETQYFGPGTRLLVL.

On this clonotype: An end of the junction differs from the germline gene, which may be a read error. The CDR3 loop reads CGSSYSRDTEAFF. The CDR3 DNA sequence: TGTGGCAGCAGTTACTCTCGGGATACTGAAGCTTTCTTC. V gene TRBV6-5 combines with J gene TRBJ1-1; D gene unclear. This CDR3 has 13 residues. Germline loops: CDR1 MNHEY, CDR2 SVGAGI.

V and J are TRBV10-2 and TRBJ2-2; D gene uncertain. Trimming took 6 bases from V and 14 from J, leaving 19 bases between them. CDR1 and CDR2 (germline): WSHSY, SAAADI. The CDR3 covers 13 residues. CDR3 in amino acids: CASRATGTVELFF. The CDR3 bases are TGCGCCAGCAGAGCCACGGGCACCGTGGAACTGTTTTTT.

By proportion, this clonotype is medium-sized. The V call is TRBV6-5, the J call TRBJ2-4; maybe TRBD2 (6 bases). The CDR3 length is 12 residues. The germline V gene encodes CDR1 MNHEY and CDR2 SVGAGI. Trimming shortened V by 6 bases and J by 10 bases, and 13 bases separated the two germline ends. Here the CDR3 reads CASREGPGIQYF. The CDR3 region has the DNA TGTGCCAGCAGGGAGGGCCCAGGGATTCAGTACTTC.

In regard to this clonotype: It is likely a read error, because the conserved phenylalanine at the end of the CDR3 is missing. The chain is built from TRBV20-1 and TRBJ1-5; no reliable D call. This CDR3 has 13 amino acids. CDR1 is DFQATT, CDR2 SNEGSKA, per germline (reference sequence). This chain's CDR3 is CSASVGLSQTQHL. CDR3 nucleotide sequence: TGCAGTGCTAGCGTTGGGCTAAGTCAGACCCAGCATTTG.

This chain links TRBV10-1 with TRBJ2-3; 7 bases are shared with TRBD1. The germline CDR1 and CDR2 sequences are WNHNN and SYGVQD (reference sequence). The CDR3 runs to 15 residues. The V gene end was trimmed by 7 bases and the J gene end by 1 base; junction bases not matched to a gene: 8. CDR3 nucleotide sequence: TGCGCCAGCAATGAAACGACAGGGTGCACAGATACGCAGTATTTT. Translated: CASNETTGCTDTQYF.